These 29 T cell receptor beta chains share one sample of origin, sequenced in a study of identical twins. One entry per CDR3 protein results from TCRdb running MiXCR on the 5' RACE reads. The sample shows 1.5 million to 2 million distinct CDR3 sequences, under 35% of them seen only once. Input material: cord blood. The source of these receptors is a newborn girl in good health.

Comments on this clonotype: A much larger clone sits a single nucleotide away, making a read error possible. The V and J genes are TRBV28 and TRBJ2-7, with D uncertain. Germline V gene lookup returns CDR1 MDHEN and CDR2 SYDVKM. This CDR3 contains 12 residues. The V end was cut by 7 bases, the J end by 7 bases, with 14 bases between. CDR3 sequence: CASKGSNNEQYF. The CDR3 DNA sequence: TGTGCCAGCAAGGGATCAAACAATGAGCAGTACTTC.

The chain carries TRBV12-3 or TRBV12-4 and TRBJ2-4; 9 nucleotides agree with TRBD2. The J call is doubtful: the DNA matches TRBJ2-7 better. This CDR3 spans 14 amino acids. This chain's CDR3 is CASSRGGVWNEQYF. Written as DNA, the CDR3 is TGTGCCAGCAGCCGCGGGGGGGTATGGAACGAGCAGTACTTC.

This clonotype was counted between two and nine times. The rearrangement joins TRBV2 to TRBJ2-4, with D possibly matching TRBD2 (7 bases). CDR1 SNHLY and CDR2 FYNNEI come from the germline V gene. The V end was cut by 4 bases, the J end by 9 bases, with 19 bases between. CDR3 size: 15 residues. Here the CDR3 DNA reads TGTGCCAGCAGTGCCCGGGGGGCGAGTATAGTCATTCAGTACTTC. It codes for CASSARGASIVIQYF.

This clonotype was seen at least ten times. This chain links TRBV3-1 with TRBJ2-5; D perhaps matches TRBD1 (5 bases). V lost 10 bases, J lost 3 bases, and 15 bases lay in between. CDR3 length equals 13 residues. Germline assignment: CDR1 LGHDT and CDR2 YNNKEL (reference sequence). The CDR3 is CAIRTWGEETQYF. Written as DNA, the CDR3 is TGTGCCATCCGAACCTGGGGCGAAGAGACCCAGTACTTC.

The CDR3 DNA sequence: TGTGCCAGCAGCTCAAGGGGGAACACAGATACGCAGTATTTT. This codes for CASSSRGNTDTQYF. V is TRBV7-2 and J is TRBJ2-3; tentatively, D is TRBD1 (6 bases). From germline, CDR1 is SGHTA and CDR2 FQGNSA. CDR3 length: 14 amino acids. V lost 4 bases, J lost 2 bases, and 10 bases lay in between.

In its sample, this clonotype was seen a few times. The chain combines TRBV3-1 with TRBJ2-4; D might be TRBD2 (7 bases). This CDR3 contains 16 residues. CDR1 is LGHDT and CDR2 is YNNKEL in the germline V gene (reference sequence). V dropped 4 bases and J dropped 7 bases, with 20 bases sitting between them. CDR3 amino acids: CASSPPLPGGGNIQYF. In DNA form, the CDR3 reads TGTGCCAGCAGCCCCCCCCTCCCGGGGGGCGGGAACATTCAGTACTTC. Full variable domain (missing parts from reference TRBV3-1 and TRBJ2-4): DTAVSQTPKYLVTQMGNDKSIKCEQNLGHDTMYWYKQDSKKFLKIMFSYNNKELIINETVPNRFSPKSPDKAHLNLHINSLELGDSAVYFCASSPPLPGGGNIQYFGAGTRLSVL.

V gene TRBV5-1 combines with J gene TRBJ2-3; tentative D call: TRBD1 (5 bases). CDR1 and CDR2 (germline): SGHRS, YFSETQ. Trimming cost V 1 base and J 0 bases, with 12 bases left between them. This CDR3 comprises 16 residues. The CDR3 loop reads CASSLRFGASTDTQYF. In DNA, the CDR3 is TGCGCCAGCAGCTTGCGTTTTGGGGCGAGCACAGATACGCAGTATTTT.

For the CDR3, the DNA is TGTGCCAGCAGTTCCCGTTGGGGGCGCGGGGCTTTCTTT. This sequence encodes CASSSRWGRGAFF. V usage is TRBV27 and J usage is TRBJ1-1, with D possibly matching TRBD1 (6 bases). Germline values: CDR1 MNHEY, CDR2 SMNVEV (reference sequence). Trimming shortened V by 4 bases and J by 11 bases, and 17 bases separated the two germline ends. The CDR3 length is 13 residues.

The genes are TRBV7-2 and TRBJ2-5, with D uncertain. The germline gives CDR1 SGHTA, CDR2 FQGNSA. The V end was cut by 4 bases, the J end by 9 bases, with 12 bases between. This CDR3 spans 12 amino acids. The DNA of the CDR3 is TGTGCCAGCAGCTCAGAACGGTATGCCCAGTACTTC. Encoded protein: CASSSERYAQYF.

This chain links TRBV28 with TRBJ1-1, with D maybe TRBD1 (6 bases). The CDR3 is made up of 15 amino acids. V was cut by 6 bases and J by 3 bases, with 17 bases left in between. The V gene's germline CDR1 is MDHEN and CDR2 SYDVKM. As DNA, the CDR3 is TGTGCCAGCAGGCTTTCAGGGGTTTGGGACACTGAAGCTTTCTTT. Its protein is CASRLSGVWDTEAFF.

Ten or more counts support this clonotype. The V call is TRBV29-1, the J call TRBJ2-1; D gene uncertain. Germline loops: CDR1 SQVTM, CDR2 ANQGSEA. The CDR3 length is 11 residues. The germline V and J ends were trimmed by 4 bases and 6 bases, with 7 bases remaining between them. CDR3 bases: TGCAGCGTTGCTAGGGTCAATGAGCAGTTCTTC. This gives the protein CSVARVNEQFF.

This chain uses TRBV5-1 with TRBJ2-7; 10 nucleotides agree with TRBD1. Per the germline V gene, CDR1 is SGHRS and CDR2 is YFSETQ. The CDR3 sequence is 14 residues long. Losses at the gene ends were 4 bases for V and 6 bases for J; bases not matched to a gene: 7. The CDR3 bases are TGCGCCAGCAGCCTACGGACAGGGGGTAGCGAGCAGTACTTC. Translating gives CASSLRTGGSEQYF.

The rearrangement links TRBV5-1 to TRBJ2-3, with 9 positions matching TRBD2. Germline V CDR1 and CDR2: SGHRS, YFSETQ. J gave up 7 bases and V 0 bases, and 12 bases lay outside the gene matches. CDR3 length: 17 amino acids. CDR3 in DNA: TGCGCCAGCAGCTTGGGGGCTAGCGGGACACGAACTCATACGCAGTATTTT. It translates to CASSLGASGTRTHTQYF.

This clonotype was seen only a few times. CDR3 amino acids: CSARQETNYGYTF. The CDR3 DNA reads as TGCAGTGCAAGACAGGAGACTAACTATGGCTACACCTTC. The J gene is TRBJ1-2, the V gene TRBV20-1; TRBD1 might be the D (6 bases). CDR3 length: 13 amino acids. Germline values: CDR1 DFQATT, CDR2 SNEGSKA (reference sequence). Between the trimmed V and J ends, which lost 6 bases and 0 bases, there was a span of 11 bases.

The chain has TRBV7-9 and TRBJ1-1, with D possibly matching TRBD1 (6 bases). The germline V and J ends were trimmed by 5 bases and 7 bases, with 20 bases remaining between them. Germline CDR1 is SEHNR and CDR2 is FQNEAQ (reference sequence). The CDR3 loop spans 15 amino acids. The DNA of the CDR3 is TGTGCCAGCAGCACCATGACCCCAGGGGTCGTTGAAGCTTTCTTT. Protein sequence: CASSTMTPGVVEAFF.

V usage is TRBV12-3 or TRBV12-4 and J usage is TRBJ2-3, with a possible D match to TRBD1 (5 bases). The CDR3 is made up of 18 amino acids. V dropped 0 bases and J dropped 2 bases, with 18 bases sitting between them. Here the CDR3 reads CASSLAEEQASNTDTQYF. CDR3 coding DNA: TGTGCCAGCAGTTTAGCAGAAGAACAGGCGTCGAACACAGATACGCAGTATTTT.

This sequence joins TRBV24-1 and TRBJ2-4; no definite D call. Germline V gives CDR1 KGHDR, CDR2 SFDVKD. The CDR3 runs 13 residues. Trimming removed 1 base at V and 6 bases at J, with 6 bases between. In DNA form, the CDR3 reads TGTGCCACCAGTGATTTCCTTGGAAACATTCAGTACTTC. This encodes CATSDFLGNIQYF.

The rearrangement links TRBV2 to TRBJ1-3, with no clear D. CDR1 SNHLY and CDR2 FYNNEI come from the germline V gene. Trimming left V 7 bases short and J 0 bases short, with 13 bases between. The CDR3 is 15 residues long. CDR3 in amino acids: CASIVRVTSGNTIYF. CDR3 bases: TGTGCCAGCATAGTCCGAGTTACCTCTGGAAACACCATATATTTT.

About this clonotype: The junction and the germline gene differ at one end; a read error may be behind it. The CDR3 nucleotides are TGCGCCAGCAGTGATTCCCGACAGGGGGCTACCGGGGAGCTGTTTTTT. Translated: CASSDSRQGATGELFF. This sequence joins TRBV2 and TRBJ2-2; TRBD1 aligns across 10 bases. This CDR3 is built from 16 residues. The germline CDR1 and CDR2 sequences are SNHLY and FYNNEI.

The gene calls are TRBV28 and TRBJ2-6; TRBD1 might be the D (5 bases). Germline V gene lookup returns CDR1 MDHEN and CDR2 SYDVKM. The V end was cut by 2 bases, the J end by 5 bases, with 10 bases between. CDR3 length: 15 amino acids. The CDR3 loop is CASSLTRDRANVLTF. CDR3 bases: TGTGCCAGCAGTTTAACCAGGGATAGGGCCAACGTCCTGACTTTC.

The chain combines TRBV6-6 with TRBJ1-5; 9 bases map to TRBD1. Germline V gives CDR1 MNHNY, CDR2 SVGAGI (reference sequence). The V and J ends lost 5 bases and 1 base, in that order; junction bases with no gene match: 6. CDR3 length equals 16 residues. The CDR3 reads CASSRDRVVSNQPQHF. DNA for the CDR3: TGTGCCAGCAGTCGGGACAGGGTGGTCAGCAATCAGCCCCAGCATTTT.

This clonotype turned up a few times. The V and J genes are TRBV5-1 and TRBJ2-2, with D hard to call. Trimming removed 0 bases at V and 8 bases at J, with 11 bases between. There are 14 residues in the CDR3. Germline CDR1 and CDR2: SGHRS and YFSETQ. This CDR3 is CASSLGTARGELFF. CDR3 bases: TGCGCCAGCAGCTTGGGGACGGCCCGAGGGGAGCTGTTTTTT.

Worth noting for this clonotype: At one of its ends the junction is not consistent with the germline gene, which may arise from a read error. This chain connects TRBV4-1 to TRBJ2-1; tentatively, D is TRBD1 or TRBD2 (6 bases each). CDR1 is MGHRA and CDR2 is YSYEKL in the germline V gene. CDR3 length: 13 residues. The CDR3 here is CAGSQGTSGEQFF. The CDR3 coding sequence is TGCGCCGGCAGCCAGGGGACTTCCGGGGAGCAGTTCTTC.

As for this clonotype: The junction departs from the called germline gene at one end, perhaps through a read error. This rearrangement joins TRBV28 to TRBJ2-1; 10 bases line up with TRBD2. Germline V gene data show CDR1 as MDHEN and CDR2 as SYDVKM. This CDR3 spans 14 amino acids. CDR3 protein: CAGSLTSGYDEQFF. The CDR3 DNA sequence: TGTGCCGGCAGTTTGACTAGCGGGTACGATGAGCAGTTCTTC.

The chain couples TRBV28 to TRBJ2-7; D is ambiguous. Trimming shortened V by 5 bases and J by 2 bases, and 16 bases separated the two germline ends. Germline assignment: CDR1 MDHEN and CDR2 SYDVKM. This CDR3 spans 15 amino acids. CDR3 sequence (DNA): TGTGCCAGCAGTCTCCGGGCCCCCGGTCCCTACGAGCAGTACTTC. It yields the protein CASSLRAPGPYEQYF.

The chain recombines TRBV6-6 with TRBJ2-5; TRBD2 agrees at 14 bases. The end of the DNA aligns better with TRBJ2-7, so the J call may be wrong. This CDR3 comprises 13 residues. Germline CDR1 MNHNY, CDR2 SVGAGI (reference sequence). The CDR3 protein is CAAGLAGVHEQYF. The CDR3 DNA follows: TGTGCCGCGGGACTAGCGGGAGTCCACGAGCAGTACTTC.

The V and J genes are TRBV5-6 and TRBJ2-1; a possible D gene is TRBD1 (6 bases). Germline V gene sequence: CDR1 SGHDT, CDR2 YYEEEE. The V gene lost 3 bases and the J gene lost 10 bases, with 14 bases spanning the gap. The CDR3 runs 13 residues. CDR3 loop: CASSSNREYEQFF. In DNA form, the CDR3 reads TGTGCCAGCAGCTCCAACAGGGAGTACGAGCAGTTCTTC.

This clonotype appeared a few times. The chain links TRBV7-9 to TRBJ1-1; D uncertain. The CDR3 is 12 residues long. Germline CDR1 is SEHNR and CDR2 is FQNEAQ (reference sequence). V was shortened by 1 base and J by 5 bases, with 5 bases between the two germline ends. The chain's CDR3 is CASSLGWTEAFF. The CDR3 nucleotides are TGTGCCAGCAGCTTAGGGTGGACTGAAGCTTTCTTT.

The sample holds many counts of this clonotype. The chain couples TRBV12-3 or TRBV12-4 to TRBJ2-6; D not certain. V gave up 6 bases and J gave up 0 bases, with 3 bases separating them. CDR3 length: 13 residues. The CDR3 DNA reads as TGTGCCAGCAGGATCTCTGGGGCCAACGTCCTGACTTTC. It yields the protein CASRISGANVLTF.